This entry features one T cell receptor beta chain sequence. In the authors' methods: For nucleated cells, counts were estimated from reference gene primer amplification. This table comes from immunoSEQ multiplex PCR, and its TCRdb copy is limited to in-frame clones, with some not included. That table furnishes V, J and clone size, whereas the DNA furnished D and trimming. The sample shows fewer than 250,000 clones, 85% to 95% of them seen only once. The data were taken from a study of blood T cell repertoires in COVID-19. For the study at large: Some COVID-19 samples were acute and others convalescent; all came from the United States, Italy and Spain. PBMCs, B-cell-depleted T cells, or T cells provided the cDNA or gDNA that made up the material.

V lost 5 bases, J lost 3 bases, and 8 bases stayed unmatched. CDR3 length equals 15 residues. Germline V gene data show CDR1 as SGHTA and CDR2 as FQGNSA. The TCR sequence derives from a man under 40 with COVID-19, enrolled during active disease. This chain connects TRBV7-2 to TRBJ2-7; the match to TRBD1 covers 9 bases. Sample: peripheral blood. The CDR3 DNA sequence: TGTGCCAGCAGCGCAGCCGGGACAGGGATCTACGAGCAGTACTTC. Translated, it gives CASSAAGTGIYEQYF.